The clone carrying this TCR beta chain showed up just a few times. This sample is drawn from a study of patients and donors after allogeneic stem cell transplantation. The CDR3 is made up of 14 amino acids. Trimming removed 6 bases from V and 1 base from J; junction bases left unmatched: 2. The germline gives CDR1 DFQATT, CDR2 SNEGSKA (reference sequence). TCRdb reprocessed the RT-PCR reads with MiXCR, giving one entry per CDR3 protein. This sample has about a million distinct CDR3 sequences, with over 15% found just once. The TCR sequence derives from a human donor who was either an allogeneic HSCT recipient or a stem cell or donor lymphocyte infusion donor (not recorded which). It is not recorded whose cells these are; they may come from a transplant donor. The specimen was blood, either unsorted or a sorted T cell fraction (not recorded which). The chain recombines TRBV20-1 with TRBJ2-4; 11 nucleotides agree with TRBD1. CDR3 DNA: TGCAGTGCCGGACAGGGGGCGGCCAAAAACATTCAGTACTTC. Encoded protein: CSAGQGAAKNIQYF.